These 15 T cell receptor beta chains share one sample of origin, sequenced in a study of radiotherapy plus CTLA-4 blockade in lung cancer. Only in-frame clones appear in the TCRdb table, and some are missing; sequencing was by immunoSEQ multiplex PCR. The sample records roughly 53,000 clones, 84% being singletons. The sample was peripheral blood, taken from a patient treated with radiotherapy plus ipilimumab. The receptors come from a human donor with non-small cell lung cancer whose response to radiotherapy plus ipilimumab could not be evaluated.

The chain recombines TRBV10-2 with TRBJ2-1; 15 bases line up with TRBD2. The V gene's germline CDR1 is WSHSY and CDR2 SAAADI. This CDR3 spans 17 amino acids. The V and J ends lost 4 bases and 4 bases, in that order; junction bases with no gene match: 5. The CDR3 nucleotides are TGCGCCAGCAGTGTGCGGACTAGCGGGAGGGATTACAATGAGCAGTTCTTC. It yields the protein CASSVRTSGRDYNEQFF.

This clone was picked up a small number of times. The chain is built from TRBV6-5 and TRBJ2-7; weak D call: TRBD1 (8 bases). Germline V gene data show CDR1 as MNHEY and CDR2 as SVGAGI. The CDR3 length is 15 residues. The V end lost 5 bases, the J end lost 0 bases, and 14 bases lay between the germline ends. CDR3 region: CASSVQGGPSYEQYF. DNA for the CDR3: TGTGCCAGCAGTGTACAGGGGGGGCCCTCCTACGAGCAGTACTTC.

This chain uses TRBV4-3 with TRBJ1-2; D uncertain. CDR1 is LGHNA and CDR2 is YSLEER in the germline V gene. This CDR3 region has 16 residues. The V end lost 1 base, the J end lost 1 base, and 13 bases lay between the germline ends. The CDR3 loop reads CASSQGPLADNYGYTF. For the CDR3, the DNA is TGCGCCAGCAGCCAAGGTCCCCTGGCCGATAACTATGGCTACACCTTC.

The CDR3 sequence is CASSERGQGGGYTF. CDR3 DNA: TGTGCCAGCAGTGAAAGGGGCCAGGGCGGTGGCTACACCTTC. This chain links TRBV6-1 with TRBJ1-2; D possibly corresponds to TRBD1 (5 bases). The CDR3 totals 14 residues. The V gene's germline CDR1 is MNHNS and CDR2 SASEGT. V lost 2 bases and J lost 7, with 14 bases in between.

V is TRBV6-1 and J is TRBJ2-5, with TRBD2 matching over 9 bases. In germline, CDR1 is MNHNS, CDR2 SASEGT. J gave up 5 bases and V 7 bases, and 8 bases lay outside the gene matches. This CDR3 has 14 residues. The CDR3 spells CASTASGMRETQYF. Written as DNA, the CDR3 is TGTGCCAGCACCGCTAGCGGGATGCGGGAGACCCAGTACTTC.

This clone was detected a few times. The chain uses TRBV7-3 and TRBJ2-7; a weak D match, TRBD1 (6 bases). Trimming shortened V by 4 bases and J by 5 bases, and 12 bases separated the two germline ends. CDR3 size: 13 residues. Germline V gene data show CDR1 as SGHTA and CDR2 as FQGTGA. The CDR3 DNA sequence: TGTGCCAGCAGCTCATCAGGGGACCACGAGCAGTACTTC. This sequence encodes CASSSSGDHEQYF.

The chain carries TRBV6-5 and TRBJ2-1; 7 bases are shared with TRBD1. The length of the CDR3 is 15 residues. From germline, CDR1 is MNHEY and CDR2 SVGAGI. Unmatched junction bases numbered 9, after V lost 4 bases and J lost 6 bases. The CDR3 reads CASSFRTGTLNEQFF. As DNA, the CDR3 is TGTGCCAGCAGTTTCAGGACAGGAACCCTCAATGAGCAGTTCTTC.

V gene TRBV7-3 combines with J gene TRBJ2-3, with D possibly TRBD2 on 6 matching bases. The CDR3 runs 14 residues. From germline, CDR1 is SGHTA and CDR2 FQGTGA. V lost 2 bases and J lost 4, with 10 bases in between. CDR3 in amino acids: CASSLLGGADTQYF. The DNA for the CDR3 is TGTGCCAGCAGCTTATTGGGGGGAGCAGATACGCAGTATTTT.

In its sample, this clone was seen once. V usage is TRBV4-3 and J usage is TRBJ1-2; unclear D gene. Germline lookup yields CDR1 LGHNA and CDR2 YSLEER. The V end was cut by 0 bases, the J end by 7 bases, with 12 bases between. The CDR3 is 14 amino acids. CDR3 bases: TGCGCCAGCAGCCAAGATCGACGTTCGGGTGGCTACACCTTC. Protein sequence: CASSQDRRSGGYTF.

The CDR3 DNA sequence: TGTGCCAGTAGTATCGCGGATCAGCCCCAGCATTTT. This encodes CASSIADQPQHF. This chain connects TRBV19 to TRBJ1-5, with unresolved D. The V end was cut by 3 bases, the J end by 5 bases, with 5 bases between. Germline V CDR1 and CDR2: LNHDA, SQIVND (reference sequence). The CDR3 is made up of 12 amino acids.

The chain recombines TRBV14 with TRBJ2-2; D might be TRBD1 (6 bases). Germline assignment: CDR1 SGHDN and CDR2 FVKESK. This CDR3 is built from 16 residues. V lost 3 bases to trimming and J lost 1 base, with 12 bases between them. CDR3 sequence reads: CASSHRDTMNTGELFF. The CDR3 DNA reads as TGTGCCAGCAGCCACCGGGACACCATGAACACCGGGGAGCTGTTTTTT.

This chain connects TRBV7-8 to TRBJ2-7; 7 nucleotides line up with TRBD2. CDR1 SGHVS and CDR2 FQNEAQ come from the germline V gene. The length of the CDR3 is 17 residues. The junction had 9 bases not matched to a gene; V was cut back by 1 base and J by 0 bases. In nucleotides, the CDR3 is TGTGCCAGCAGCTTAGGTTTACGTCCTAGCGGCTCCTACGAGCAGTACTTC. Amino acids: CASSLGLRPSGSYEQYF.

This sequence joins TRBV27 and TRBJ2-2, with 10 bases that match TRBD2. This CDR3 region has 18 residues. Germline V gene data show CDR1 as MNHEY and CDR2 as SMNVEV (reference sequence). The junction had 10 bases not matched to a gene; V was cut back by 5 bases and J by 1 base. The CDR3 sequence is CASSPGTSVLLNTGELFF. The CDR3 nucleotides are TGTGCCAGCAGTCCCGGGACTAGCGTCTTATTGAACACCGGGGAGCTGTTTTTT.

V usage is TRBV6-5 and J usage is TRBJ2-7; 10 nucleotides agree with TRBD2. This CDR3 spans 13 amino acids. With V trimmed by 7 bases and J by 4 bases, 4 bases remained unmatched. The germline V gene has CDR1 MNHEY and CDR2 SVGAGI. CDR3 sequence reads: CASKRSGRYEQYF. CDR3 sequence (DNA): TGTGCCAGCAAACGTAGCGGGAGGTACGAGCAGTACTTC.

The rearrangement links TRBV5-1 to TRBJ2-5; 9 nucleotides match TRBD1. Near its end, the DNA agrees better with TRBJ2-7, so the J call may be wrong. The germline gives CDR1 SGHRS, CDR2 YFSETQ. CDR3 length: 18 amino acids. The CDR3 reads CASSLTGTGFLQSYEQYF. The CDR3 region has the DNA TGCGCCAGCAGCTTGACCGGGACAGGGTTTTTGCAGTCCTACGAGCAGTACTTC.